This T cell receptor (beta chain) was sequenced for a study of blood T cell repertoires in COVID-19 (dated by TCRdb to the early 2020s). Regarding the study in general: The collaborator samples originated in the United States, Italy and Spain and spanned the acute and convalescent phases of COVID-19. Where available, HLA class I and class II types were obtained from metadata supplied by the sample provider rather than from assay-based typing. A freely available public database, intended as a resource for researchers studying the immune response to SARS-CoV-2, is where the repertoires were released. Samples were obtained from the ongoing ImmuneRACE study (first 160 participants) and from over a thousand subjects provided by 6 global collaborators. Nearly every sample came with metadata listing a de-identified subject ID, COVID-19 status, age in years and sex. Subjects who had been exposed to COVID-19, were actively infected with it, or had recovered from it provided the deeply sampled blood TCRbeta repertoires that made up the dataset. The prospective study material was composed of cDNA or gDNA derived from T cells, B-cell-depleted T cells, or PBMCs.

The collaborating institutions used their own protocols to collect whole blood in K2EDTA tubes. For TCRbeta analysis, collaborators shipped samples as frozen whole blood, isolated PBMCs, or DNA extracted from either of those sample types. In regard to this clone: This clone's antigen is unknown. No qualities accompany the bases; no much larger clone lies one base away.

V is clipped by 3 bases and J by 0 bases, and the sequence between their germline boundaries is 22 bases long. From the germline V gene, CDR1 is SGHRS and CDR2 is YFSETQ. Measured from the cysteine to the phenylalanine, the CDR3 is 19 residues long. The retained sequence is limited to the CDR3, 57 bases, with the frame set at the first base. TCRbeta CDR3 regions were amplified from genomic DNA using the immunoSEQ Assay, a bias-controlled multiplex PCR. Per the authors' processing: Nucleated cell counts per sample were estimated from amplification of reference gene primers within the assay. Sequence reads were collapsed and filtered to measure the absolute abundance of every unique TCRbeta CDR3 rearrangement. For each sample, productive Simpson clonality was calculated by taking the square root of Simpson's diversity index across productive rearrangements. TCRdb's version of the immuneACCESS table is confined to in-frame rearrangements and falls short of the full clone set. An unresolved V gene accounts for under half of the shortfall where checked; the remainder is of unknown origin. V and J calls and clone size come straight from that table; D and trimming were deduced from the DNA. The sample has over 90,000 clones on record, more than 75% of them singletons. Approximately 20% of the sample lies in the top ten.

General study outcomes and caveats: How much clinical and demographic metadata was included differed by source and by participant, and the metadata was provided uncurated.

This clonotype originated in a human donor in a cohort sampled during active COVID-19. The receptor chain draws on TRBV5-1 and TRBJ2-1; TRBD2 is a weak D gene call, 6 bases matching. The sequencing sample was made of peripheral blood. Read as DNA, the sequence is TGCGCCAGCAGCTCTGTTACAACGGGCGGGGTTAGCTCCTACAATGAGCAGTTCTTC. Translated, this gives CASSSVTTGGVSSYNEQFF.